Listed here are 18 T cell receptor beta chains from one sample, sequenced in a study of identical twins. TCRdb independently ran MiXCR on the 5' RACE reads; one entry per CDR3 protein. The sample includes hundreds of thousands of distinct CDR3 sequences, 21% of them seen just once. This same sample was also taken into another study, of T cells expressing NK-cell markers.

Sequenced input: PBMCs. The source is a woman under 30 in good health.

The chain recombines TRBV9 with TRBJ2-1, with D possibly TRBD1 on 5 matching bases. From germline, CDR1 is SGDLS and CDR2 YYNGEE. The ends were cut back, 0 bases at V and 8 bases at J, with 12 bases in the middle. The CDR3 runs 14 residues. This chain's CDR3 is CASSVVGLGDEQFF. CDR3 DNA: TGTGCCAGCAGCGTAGTGGGGCTAGGGGATGAGCAGTTCTTC.

CDR3 loop: CASSFQARRKFF. For the CDR3, the DNA is TGTGCCAGCAGTTTCCAGGCTCGGCGGAAGTTCTTC. The gene calls are TRBV12-3 or TRBV12-4 and TRBJ2-1; D is ambiguous. This CDR3 has 12 residues. Deletions cut 3 bases from V and 14 bases from J, with 14 bases between.

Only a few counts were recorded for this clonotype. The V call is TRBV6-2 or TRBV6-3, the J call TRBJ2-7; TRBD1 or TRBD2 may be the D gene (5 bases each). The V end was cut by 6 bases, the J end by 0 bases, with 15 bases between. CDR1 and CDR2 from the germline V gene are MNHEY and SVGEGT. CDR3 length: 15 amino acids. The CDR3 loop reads CASSPRGRASYEQYF. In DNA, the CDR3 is TGTGCCAGCAGCCCCCGGGGACGGGCCTCCTACGAGCAGTACTTC.

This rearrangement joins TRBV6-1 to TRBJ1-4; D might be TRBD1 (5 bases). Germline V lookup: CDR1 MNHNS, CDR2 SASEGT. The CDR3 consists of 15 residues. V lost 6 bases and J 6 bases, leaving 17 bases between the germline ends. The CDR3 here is CASRKLTAGDEKLFF. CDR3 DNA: TGTGCCAGCAGGAAACTGACAGCCGGAGATGAAAAACTGTTTTTT.

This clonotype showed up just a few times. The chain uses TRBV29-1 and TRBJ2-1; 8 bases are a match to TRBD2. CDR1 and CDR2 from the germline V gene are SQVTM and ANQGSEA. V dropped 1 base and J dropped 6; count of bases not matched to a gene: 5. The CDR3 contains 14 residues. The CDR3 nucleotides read TGCAGCGTTGAAGGTAGCGGGGACATCAATGAGCAGTTCTTC. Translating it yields CSVEGSGDINEQFF.

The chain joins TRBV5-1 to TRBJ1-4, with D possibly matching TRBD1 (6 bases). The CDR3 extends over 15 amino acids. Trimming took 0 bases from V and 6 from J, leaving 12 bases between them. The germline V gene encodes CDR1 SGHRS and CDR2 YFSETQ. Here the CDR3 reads CASSLVEAGDEKLFF. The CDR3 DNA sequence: TGCGCCAGCAGCTTGGTAGAGGCAGGGGATGAAAAACTGTTTTTT.

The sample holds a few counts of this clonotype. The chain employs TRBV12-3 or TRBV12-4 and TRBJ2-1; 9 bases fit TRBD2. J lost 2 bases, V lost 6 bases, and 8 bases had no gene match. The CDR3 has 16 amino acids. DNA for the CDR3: TGTGCCAGCAGCGCCAGACTAGCGGCGACCTACAATGAGCAGTTCTTC. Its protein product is CASSARLAATYNEQFF.

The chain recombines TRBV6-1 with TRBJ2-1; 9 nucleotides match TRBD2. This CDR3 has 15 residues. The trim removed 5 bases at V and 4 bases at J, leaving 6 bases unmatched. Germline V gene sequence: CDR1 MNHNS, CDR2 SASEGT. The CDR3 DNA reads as TGTGCCAGCAGTCCAGCGGGAGGTGTATACAATGAGCAGTTCTTC. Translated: CASSPAGGVYNEQFF.

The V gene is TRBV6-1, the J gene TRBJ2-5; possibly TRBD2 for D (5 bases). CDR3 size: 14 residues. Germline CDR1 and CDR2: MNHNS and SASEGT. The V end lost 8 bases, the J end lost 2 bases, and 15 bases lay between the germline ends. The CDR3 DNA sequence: TGTGCCAGCGTACCTTCGGGATCTCAAGAGACCCAGTACTTC. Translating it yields CASVPSGSQETQYF.

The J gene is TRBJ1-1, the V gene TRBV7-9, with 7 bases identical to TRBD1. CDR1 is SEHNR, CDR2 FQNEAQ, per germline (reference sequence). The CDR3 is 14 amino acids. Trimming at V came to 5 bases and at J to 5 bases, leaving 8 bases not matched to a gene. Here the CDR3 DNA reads TGTGCCAGCAGCCTCGGAGGGGGCGAGACTGAAGCTTTCTTT. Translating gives CASSLGGGETEAFF. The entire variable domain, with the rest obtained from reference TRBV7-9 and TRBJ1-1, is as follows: DTGVSQNPRHKITKRGQNVTFRCDPISEHNRLYWYRQTLGQGPEFLTYFQNEAQLEKSRLLSDRFSAERPKGSFSTLEIQRTEQGDSAMYLCASSLGGGETEAFFGQGTRLTVV.

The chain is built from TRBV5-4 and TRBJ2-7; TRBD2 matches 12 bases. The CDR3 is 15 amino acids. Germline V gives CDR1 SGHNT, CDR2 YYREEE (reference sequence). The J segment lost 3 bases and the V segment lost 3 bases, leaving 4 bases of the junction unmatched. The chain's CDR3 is CASSSTSGSNYEQYF. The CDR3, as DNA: TGTGCCAGCAGCTCGACTAGCGGGAGTAACTACGAGCAGTACTTC. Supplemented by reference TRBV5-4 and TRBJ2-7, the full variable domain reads ETGVTQSPTHLIKTRGQQVTLRCSSQSGHNTVSWYQQALGQGPQFIFQYYREEENGRGNFPPRFSGLQFPNYSSELNVNALELDDSALYLCASSSTSGSNYEQYFGPGTRLTVT.

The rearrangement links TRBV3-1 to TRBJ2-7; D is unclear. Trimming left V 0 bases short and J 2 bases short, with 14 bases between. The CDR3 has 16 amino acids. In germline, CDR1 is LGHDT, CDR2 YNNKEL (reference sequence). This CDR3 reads CASSQDSWGLPYEQYF. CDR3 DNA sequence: TGTGCCAGCAGCCAAGATTCGTGGGGTTTGCCCTACGAGCAGTACTTC.

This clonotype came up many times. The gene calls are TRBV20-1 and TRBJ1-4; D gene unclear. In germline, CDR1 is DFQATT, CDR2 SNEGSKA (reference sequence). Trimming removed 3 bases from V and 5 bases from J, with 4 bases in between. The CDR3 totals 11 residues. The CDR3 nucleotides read TGCAGTGCTAGTAAGAATGAAAAACTGTTTTTT. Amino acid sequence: CSASKNEKLFF.

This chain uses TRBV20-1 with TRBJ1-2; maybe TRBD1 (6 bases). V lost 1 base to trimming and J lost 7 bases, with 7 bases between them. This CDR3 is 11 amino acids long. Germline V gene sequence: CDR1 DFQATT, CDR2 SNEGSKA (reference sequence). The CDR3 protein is CSARGGAGYTF. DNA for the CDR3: TGCAGTGCTAGAGGGGGGGCTGGCTACACCTTC.

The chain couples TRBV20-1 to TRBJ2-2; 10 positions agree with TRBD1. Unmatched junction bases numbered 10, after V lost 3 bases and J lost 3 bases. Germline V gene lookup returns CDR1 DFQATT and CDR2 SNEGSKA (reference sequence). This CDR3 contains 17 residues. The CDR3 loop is CSASPAGDRGYTGELFF. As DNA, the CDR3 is TGCAGTGCTAGTCCGGCCGGGGACAGGGGATACACCGGGGAGCTGTTTTTT.

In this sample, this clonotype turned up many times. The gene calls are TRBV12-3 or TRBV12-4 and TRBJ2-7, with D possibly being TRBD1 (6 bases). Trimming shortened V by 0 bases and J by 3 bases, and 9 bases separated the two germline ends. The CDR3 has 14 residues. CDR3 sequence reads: CASSLAGAIYEQYF. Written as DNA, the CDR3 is TGTGCCAGCAGTTTAGCGGGGGCGATCTACGAGCAGTACTTC.

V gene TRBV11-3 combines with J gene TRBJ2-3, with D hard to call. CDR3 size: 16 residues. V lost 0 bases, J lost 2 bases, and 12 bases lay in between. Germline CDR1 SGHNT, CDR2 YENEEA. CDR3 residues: CASSLEGGSPTDTQYF. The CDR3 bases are TGTGCCAGCAGCTTAGAGGGTGGGTCTCCCACAGATACGCAGTATTTT. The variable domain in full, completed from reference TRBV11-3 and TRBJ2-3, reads EAGVVQSPRYKIIEKKQPVAFWCNPISGHNTLYWYLQNLGQGPELLIRYENEEAVDDSQLPKDRFSAERLKGVDSTLKIQPAELGDSAVYLCASSLEGGSPTDTQYFGPGTRLTVL.

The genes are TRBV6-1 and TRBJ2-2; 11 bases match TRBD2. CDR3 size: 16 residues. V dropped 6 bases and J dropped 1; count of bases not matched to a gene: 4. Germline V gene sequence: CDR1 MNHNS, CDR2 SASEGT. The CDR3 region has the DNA TGTGCCAGCAGAACCGGACTAGCGGGGAACACCGGGGAGCTGTTTTTT. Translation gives CASRTGLAGNTGELFF.